A selection of T cell receptor beta chains follows, all from one sample in a study of metastatic and nonmetastatic thyroid tumors. With MiXCR, TCRdb called clones anew from the PCR reads. This table holds approximately 15,000 clones, under 40% found once. Sequenced material: tumor tissue. All receptors come from a male donor with papillary thyroid cancer or a benign thyroid nodule (not recorded which). Some clones in this sample may be carry-over from other donors' samples. Both conserved end residues are part of each CDR3. Fields, in order: J gene, clone size, V gene, D gene, CDR3 protein, CDR3 DNA. The D gene is left open where the match is weak. For some rows the clone size is stated as once, few or many, or as a class when expanded; others skip it.

TRBJ1-1 - TRBV5-1 - CASSRVVGTEAFF TGCGCCAGCAGCAGGGTCGTCGGCACTGAAGCTTTCTTT
TRBJ2-2 many TRBV3-1 TRBD2 CASSLSGANTGELFF TGTGCCAGCAGCCTGAGCGGGGCGAACACCGGGGAGCTGTTTTTT
TRBJ2-2 - TRBV6-1 TRBD2 CASSQASSGRPNTGELFF TGTGCCAGCAGCCAAGCATCCAGCGGGAGGCCAAACACCGGGGAGCTGTTTTTT
TRBJ2-7 - TRBV20-1 TRBD2 CSVRSGRVVEQYF TGCAGTGTTCGAAGCGGGAGGGTCGTCGAGCAGTACTTC
TRBJ2-5 many TRBV5-1 TRBD2 CASSTSGRSGETQYF TGCGCCAGCAGCACCAGCGGGAGGTCTGGGGAGACCCAGTACTTC
TRBJ2-1 many TRBV30 TRBD1 CAWSGDRGFNEQFF TGTGCCTGGAGTGGGGACAGGGGATTCAATGAGCAGTTCTTC
TRBJ2-3 many TRBV7-9 TRBD2 CASSLVAGGPPSTDTQYF TGTGCCAGCAGCTTAGTAGCGGGAGGGCCCCCTAGCACAGATACGCAGTATTTT
TRBJ2-7 few TRBV6-1 - CASITRMAYEQYF TGTGCCAGCATAACCCGGATGGCCTACGAGCAGTACTTC
TRBJ2-2 many TRBV6-1 TRBD2 CASGLAGYTGELFF TGTGCCAGCGGGCTAGCGGGATACACCGGGGAGCTGTTTTTT
TRBJ2-1 many TRBV24-1 TRBD1 CATRGGPRNEQFF TGTGCCACCAGAGGGGGCCCTCGGAATGAGCAGTTCTTC
TRBJ2-7 few TRBV6-1 - CASKEARESYEQYF TGTGCCAGCAAGGAAGCGCGGGAAAGCTACGAGCAGTACTTC
TRBJ1-1 - TRBV7-2 - CASSFGREGSEAFF TGTGCCAGCAGCTTCGGAAGGGAAGGGTCTGAAGCTTTCTTT
TRBJ2-3 many TRBV3-1 - CASSQETAERTDTQYF TGTGCCAGCAGCCAAGAGACGGCGGAACGCACAGATACGCAGTATTTT
TRBJ1-6 many TRBV30 TRBD1 CAWSAGTGSPLHF TGTGCCTGGAGCGCTGGGACAGGTTCACCCCTCCACTTT
TRBJ1-2 - TRBV28 TRBD1 CASRETGGSGGYTF TGTGCCAGCAGGGAGACAGGGGGCTCAGGTGGCTACACCTTC
TRBJ1-1 many TRBV18 - CASSPPSATTEAFF TGTGCCAGCTCACCACCGTCGGCCACCACTGAAGCTTTCTTT
TRBJ2-7 - TRBV6-1 - CASSEHRAYEQYF TGTGCCAGCAGTGAACACAGGGCCTACGAGCAGTACTTC
TRBJ2-2 many TRBV19 - CASKRGTGELFF TGTGCCAGTAAACGAGGGACCGGGGAGCTGTTTTTT
TRBJ1-4 few TRBV24-1 - CANQPQCVQAGGKLFF TGTGCCAACCAGCCTCAATGTGTGCAGGCTGGAGGAAAACTGTTTTTT
TRBJ2-1 many TRBV5-4 - CASSLLGYNEQFF TGTGCCAGCAGCTTGTTGGGCTACAATGAGCAGTTCTTC
TRBJ2-1 - TRBV20-1 TRBD2 CSARDLAGDVGEQFF TGCAGTGCTAGAGATTTGGCGGGAGACGTAGGTGAGCAGTTCTTC
TRBJ2-5 medium-sized TRBV24-1 TRBD2 CATSGGTSGGTLRETQYF TGTGCCACCAGTGGCGGGACTAGCGGGGGGACATTAAGGGAGACCCAGTACTTC
TRBJ1-1 many TRBV12-5 - CASGLNTEAFF TGTGCTAGTGGTTTGAACACTGAAGCTTTCTTT
TRBJ1-5 few TRBV28 - CASSLDPRYRGSNQPQHF TGTGCCAGCAGTTTGGACCCAAGGTATAGGGGTAGCAATCAGCCCCAGCATTTT
TRBJ1-1 many TRBV30 TRBD1 CAWSVRTGSLLNTEAFF TGTGCCTGGAGTGTACGGACAGGGTCGCTACTGAACACTGAAGCTTTCTTT
TRBJ2-2 medium-sized TRBV2 - CASSEEKDTGELFF TGTGCCAGCAGTGAAGAGAAGGACACCGGGGAGCTGTTTTTT
TRBJ2-2 many TRBV6-4 - CASSEQYGQGELFF TGTGCCAGCAGTGAACAGTACGGGCAAGGGGAGCTGTTTTTT
TRBJ2-7 - TRBV30 - CAWAGSYEQYF TGTGCCTGGGCCGGATCCTACGAGCAGTACTTC
TRBJ2-4 many TRBV28 TRBD2 CASKGAGGGRVKNIQYF TGTGCCAGCAAGGGCGCGGGAGGGGGTCGAGTCAAAAACATTCAGTACTTC
TRBJ2-1 - TRBV20-1 TRBD2 CSARVREGRSNEQFF TGCAGTGCTAGAGTACGGGAGGGCCGTAGTAATGAGCAGTTCTTC
TRBJ2-3 many TRBV5-1 - CASSYMGRTGTDTQYF TGCGCCAGCAGCTACATGGGTAGAACCGGCACAGATACGCAGTATTTT